A single sample is the source of the 6 T cell receptor beta chains below, sequenced in a study of T cell responses to AZD1222 COVID-19 vaccine. Generated by immunoSEQ multiplex PCR, the TCRdb table keeps only in-frame clones and is missing some. The repertoire consists of some 140,000 clones, with roughly 90% occurring once and the leading ten covering about 1.5%. The sample here was peripheral blood, taken on day 0 of AZD1222 vaccination. These receptors were collected from an adult in good health.

The chain has TRBV7-3 and TRBJ2-7, with TRBD1 identical over 7 bases. Germline CDR1 and CDR2: SGHTA and FQGTGA. The CDR3 is 15 amino acids. V shed 0 bases and J 4 bases; nucleotides not matched to a gene: 6. The CDR3 sequence is CASSLTGQRGYEQYF. The CDR3 DNA sequence: TGTGCCAGCAGCTTAACGGGACAGCGAGGGTACGAGCAGTACTTC.

This chain joins TRBV7-9 and TRBJ1-1; D not resolved. CDR1 is SEHNR, CDR2 FQNEAQ, per germline (reference sequence). V was trimmed by 0 bases and J by 6 bases, leaving 8 bases between them. The CDR3 is made up of 13 amino acids. The CDR3 sequence: CASSLAGSPEAFF. CDR3 sequence (DNA): TGTGCCAGCAGCTTAGCAGGGAGCCCTGAAGCTTTCTTT.

The chain is built from TRBV2 and TRBJ1-2, with D perhaps TRBD1 (6 bases). The CDR3 extends over 15 amino acids. Germline values: CDR1 SNHLY, CDR2 FYNNEI. V lost 1 base, J lost 3 bases, and 12 bases lay in between. This CDR3 reads CASSEGGRTDYGYTF. The CDR3 DNA reads as TGTGCCAGCAGTGAAGGGGGGCGGACAGACTATGGCTACACCTTC.

This clone was counted once. Written as DNA, the CDR3 is TGTGCCAGCAGGACCGGGACAGGGTCCTACGAGCAGTACTTC. Amino acid sequence: CASRTGTGSYEQYF. This chain uses TRBV3-1 (or the pseudogene TRBV3-2) with TRBJ2-7, with 9 bases identical to TRBD1. Unmatched junction bases numbered 4, after V lost 6 bases and J lost 1 base. Germline-derived CDR1 and CDR2 are LGHDT and YNNKEL (reference sequence). This CDR3 has 14 amino acids.

Notes on this clone: One junction end disagrees with the germline gene, perhaps due to a read error. The chain uses TRBV20-1 and TRBJ1-2, with D possibly TRBD1 on 6 matching bases. CDR3 length equals 11 residues. CDR1 DFQATT and CDR2 SNEGSKA come from the germline V gene (reference sequence). The CDR3 sequence: CSAIRQAGYPF. DNA for the CDR3: TGCAGTGCTATAAGACAGGCAGGATACCCTTTC.

The J gene is TRBJ1-3, the V gene TRBV15; possibly TRBD1 for D (5 bases). V lost 0 bases, J lost 4 bases, and 7 bases lay in between. The CDR3 runs 14 residues. The germline CDR1 and CDR2 sequences are LNHNV and YYDKDF (reference sequence). The CDR3 DNA follows: TGTGCCACCAGCAGAGAATACAGGGGAAACACCATATATTTT. Protein product: CATSREYRGNTIYF.